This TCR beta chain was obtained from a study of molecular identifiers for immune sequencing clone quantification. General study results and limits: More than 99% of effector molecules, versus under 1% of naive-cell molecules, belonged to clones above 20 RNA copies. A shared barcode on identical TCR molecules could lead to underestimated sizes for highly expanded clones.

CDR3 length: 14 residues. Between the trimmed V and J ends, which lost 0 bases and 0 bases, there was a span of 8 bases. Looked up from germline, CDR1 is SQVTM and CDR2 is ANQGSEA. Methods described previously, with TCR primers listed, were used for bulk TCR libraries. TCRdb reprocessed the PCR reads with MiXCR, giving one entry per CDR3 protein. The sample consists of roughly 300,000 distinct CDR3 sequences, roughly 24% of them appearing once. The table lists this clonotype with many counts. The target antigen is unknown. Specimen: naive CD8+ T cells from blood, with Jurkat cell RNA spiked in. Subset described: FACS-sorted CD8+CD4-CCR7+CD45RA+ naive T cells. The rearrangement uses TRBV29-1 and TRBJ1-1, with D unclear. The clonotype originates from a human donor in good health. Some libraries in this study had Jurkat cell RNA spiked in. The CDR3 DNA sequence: TGCAGCGTTGAAGAAGGGCAGATGAACACTGAAGCTTTCTTT. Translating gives CSVEEGQMNTEAFF.